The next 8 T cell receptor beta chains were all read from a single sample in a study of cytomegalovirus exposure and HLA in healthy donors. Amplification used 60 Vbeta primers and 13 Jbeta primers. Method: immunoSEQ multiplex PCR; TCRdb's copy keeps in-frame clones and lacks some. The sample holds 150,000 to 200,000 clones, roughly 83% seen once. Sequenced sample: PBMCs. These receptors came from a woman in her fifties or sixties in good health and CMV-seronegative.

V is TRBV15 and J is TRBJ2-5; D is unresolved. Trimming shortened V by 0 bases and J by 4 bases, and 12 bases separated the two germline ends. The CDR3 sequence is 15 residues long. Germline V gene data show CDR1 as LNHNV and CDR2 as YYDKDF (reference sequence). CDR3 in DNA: TGTGCCACCAGCAGAGATGTAGGTAGCAGAGAGACCCAGTACTTC. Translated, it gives CATSRDVGSRETQYF.

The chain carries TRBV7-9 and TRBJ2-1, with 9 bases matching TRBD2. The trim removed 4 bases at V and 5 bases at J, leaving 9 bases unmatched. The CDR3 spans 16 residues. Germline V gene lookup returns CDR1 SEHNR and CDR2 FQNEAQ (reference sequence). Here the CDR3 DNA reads TGTGCCAGCAGCTCCCCCCCTAGCGGGGTGGACAATGAGCAGTTCTTC. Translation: CASSSPPSGVDNEQFF.

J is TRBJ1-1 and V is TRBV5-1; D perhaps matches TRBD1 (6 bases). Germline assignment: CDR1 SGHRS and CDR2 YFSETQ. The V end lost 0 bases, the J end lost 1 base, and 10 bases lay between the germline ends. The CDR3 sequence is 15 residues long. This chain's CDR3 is CASSLAGGTNTEAFF. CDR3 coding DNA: TGCGCCAGCAGCTTGGCGGGGGGCACGAACACTGAAGCTTTCTTT.

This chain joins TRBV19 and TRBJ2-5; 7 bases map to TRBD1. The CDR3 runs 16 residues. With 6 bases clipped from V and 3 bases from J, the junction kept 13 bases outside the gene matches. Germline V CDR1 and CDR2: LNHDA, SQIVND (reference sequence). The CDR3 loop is CASRPGTARGEETQYF. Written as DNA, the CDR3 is TGTGCCAGTAGGCCAGGGACAGCCCGAGGGGAAGAGACCCAGTACTTC.

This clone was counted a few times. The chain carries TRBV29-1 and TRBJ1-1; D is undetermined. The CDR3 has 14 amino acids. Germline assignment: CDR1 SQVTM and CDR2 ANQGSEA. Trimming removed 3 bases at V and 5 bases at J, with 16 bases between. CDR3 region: CSVDFTGRRTEAFF. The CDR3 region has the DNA TGCAGCGTTGATTTTACGGGGAGGAGGACTGAAGCTTTCTTT.

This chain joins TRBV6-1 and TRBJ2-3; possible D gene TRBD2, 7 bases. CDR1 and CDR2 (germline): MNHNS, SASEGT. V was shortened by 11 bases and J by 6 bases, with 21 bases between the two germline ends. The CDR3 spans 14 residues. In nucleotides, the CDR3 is TGTGCCGGTGGAAGCTGGGGGAGGGGGGATACGCAGTATTTT. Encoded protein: CAGGSWGRGDTQYF.

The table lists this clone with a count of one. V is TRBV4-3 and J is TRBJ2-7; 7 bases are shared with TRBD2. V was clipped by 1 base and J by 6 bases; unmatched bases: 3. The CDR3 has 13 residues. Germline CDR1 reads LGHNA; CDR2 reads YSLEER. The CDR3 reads CASSQGLAGEQYF. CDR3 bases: TGCGCCAGCAGCCAAGGACTAGCAGGCGAGCAGTACTTC.

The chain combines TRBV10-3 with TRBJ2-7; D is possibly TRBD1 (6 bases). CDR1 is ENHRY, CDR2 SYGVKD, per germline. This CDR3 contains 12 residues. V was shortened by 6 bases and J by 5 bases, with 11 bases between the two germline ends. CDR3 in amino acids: CAISTQGDEQYF. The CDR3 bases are TGTGCCATCAGCACACAGGGTGACGAGCAGTACTTC.